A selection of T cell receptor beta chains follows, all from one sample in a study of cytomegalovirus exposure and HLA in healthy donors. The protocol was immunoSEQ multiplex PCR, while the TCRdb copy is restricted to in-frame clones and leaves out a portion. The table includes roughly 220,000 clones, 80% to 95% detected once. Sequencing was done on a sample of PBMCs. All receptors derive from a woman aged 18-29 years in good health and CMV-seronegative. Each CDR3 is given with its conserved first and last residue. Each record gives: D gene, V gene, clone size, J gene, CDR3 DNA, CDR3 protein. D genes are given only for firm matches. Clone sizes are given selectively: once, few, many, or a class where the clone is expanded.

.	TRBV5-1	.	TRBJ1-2	TGCGCCAGCAGAACAGGGCGGGGGGATGGCTACACCTTC	CASRTGRGDGYTF
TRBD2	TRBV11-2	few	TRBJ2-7	TGTGCCAGCAGCTTCGGGACTAGCGGCTACGAGCAGTACTTC	CASSFGTSGYEQYF
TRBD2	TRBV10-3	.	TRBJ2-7	TGTGCCATCAGTGAGTCGCCGACTGACTACAAACTAGCGGAAACCTACGAGCAGTACTTC	CAISESPTDYKLAETYEQYF
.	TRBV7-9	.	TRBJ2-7	TGTGCCAGCAGCTGGTCGAGCGGGTCCACCTACGAGCAGTACTTC	CASSWSSGSTYEQYF
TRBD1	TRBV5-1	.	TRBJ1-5	TGCGCCAGCAGCCCGGTAGGACAGGCCCTTCCCGGGGCCCAGCATTTT	CASSPVGQALPGAQHF
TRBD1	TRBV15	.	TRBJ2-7	TGTGCCACCAGCAGAGATGAGGGACAGGCCTACGAGCAGTACTTC	CATSRDEGQAYEQYF
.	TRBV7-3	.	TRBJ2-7	TGTGCCAGCAGCCGTTTAGGAGTCAACGAGCAGTACTTC	CASSRLGVNEQYF
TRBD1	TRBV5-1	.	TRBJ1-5	TGCGCCAGCAGCGGCGGGACAGGGGCCGATCAGCCCCAGCATTTT	CASSGGTGADQPQHF
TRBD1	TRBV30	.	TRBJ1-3	TGTGCCTGGATTCGGCAACCGGGACAGTACTCCCTAAGCTCTGGAAACACCATATATTTT	CAWIRQPGQYSLSSGNTIYF
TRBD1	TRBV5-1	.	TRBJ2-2	TGCGCCAGCAGCTTAGGACAGGGCGGCACCGGGGAGCTGTTTTTT	CASSLGQGGTGELFF
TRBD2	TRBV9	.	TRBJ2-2	TGTGCCAGCAGCGATGCTAGCGGTCTGATTGTCACCGGGGAGCTGTTTTTT	CASSDASGLIVTGELFF
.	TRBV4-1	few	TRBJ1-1	TGCGCCAGCAGCCGTCCCACCGGGAACACTGAAGCTTTCTTT	CASSRPTGNTEAFF
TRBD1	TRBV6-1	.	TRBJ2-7	TGTGCCAGCAGTTCCTGGGGGACAGGGGGCTACGAGCAGTACTTC	CASSSWGTGGYEQYF
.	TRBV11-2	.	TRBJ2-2	TGTGCCAGCAGCCCAGACACTGCGAACACCGGGGAGCTGTTTTTT	CASSPDTANTGELFF
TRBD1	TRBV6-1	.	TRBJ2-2	TGTGCCAGCAGTGCGCGGACAGGGGAACCCGGGGAGCTGTTTTTT	CASSARTGEPGELFF
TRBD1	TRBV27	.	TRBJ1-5	TGTGCCAGCAGTTCGGACAGGGGTGTATGGCAGCCCCAGCATTTT	CASSSDRGVWQPQHF
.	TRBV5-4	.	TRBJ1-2	TGTGCCAGCAGCTTGGCCGCAGGGCGGAACTATGGCTACACCTTC	CASSLAAGRNYGYTF
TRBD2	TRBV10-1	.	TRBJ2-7	TGCGCCAGCAGTGAGGGGATAGCGGGAGGGCACGAGCAGTACTTC	CASSEGIAGGHEQYF
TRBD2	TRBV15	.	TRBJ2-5	TGTGCCACCAGCGTACGGCGGGAGGGCCGGGAGACCCAGTACTTC	CATSVRREGRETQYF
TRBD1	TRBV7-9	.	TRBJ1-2	TGTGCCAGCAGCGGTTGGGACAGGGGTCTATATGGCTACACCTTC	CASSGWDRGLYGYTF
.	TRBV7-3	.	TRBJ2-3	TGTGCCAGCAGCTTAACACGACTGGATAGCACAGATACGCAGTATTTT	CASSLTRLDSTDTQYF
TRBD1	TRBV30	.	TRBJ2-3	TGTGCCTGGAGGGACCGGGACAGGGTGGTCACAGATACGCAGTATTTT	CAWRDRDRVVTDTQYF
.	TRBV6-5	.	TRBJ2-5	TGTGCCAGCAGTTCGGAGGGACGGGAGAGGGAGACCCAGTACTTC	CASSSEGRERETQYF
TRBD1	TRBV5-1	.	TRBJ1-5	TGCGCCAGCAGCCCGGGACAGGGCGATCAGCCCCAGCATTTT	CASSPGQGDQPQHF
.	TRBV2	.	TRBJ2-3	TGTGCCAGCGGGAGAGAGGCAACAGATACGCAGTATTTT	CASGREATDTQYF